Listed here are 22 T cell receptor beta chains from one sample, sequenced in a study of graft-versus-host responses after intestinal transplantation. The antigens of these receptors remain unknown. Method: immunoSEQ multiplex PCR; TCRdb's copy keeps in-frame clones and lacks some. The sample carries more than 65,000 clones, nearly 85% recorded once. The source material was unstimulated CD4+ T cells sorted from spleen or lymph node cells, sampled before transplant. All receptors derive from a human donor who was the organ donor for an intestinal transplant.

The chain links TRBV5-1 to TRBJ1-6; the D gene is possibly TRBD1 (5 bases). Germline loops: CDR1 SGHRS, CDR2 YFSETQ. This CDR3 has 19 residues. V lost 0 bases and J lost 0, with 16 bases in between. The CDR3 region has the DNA TGCGCCAGCAGCTTGGGACAGCGACGAAAACTCTCCTATAATTCACCCCTCCACTTT. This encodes CASSLGQRRKLSYNSPLHF.

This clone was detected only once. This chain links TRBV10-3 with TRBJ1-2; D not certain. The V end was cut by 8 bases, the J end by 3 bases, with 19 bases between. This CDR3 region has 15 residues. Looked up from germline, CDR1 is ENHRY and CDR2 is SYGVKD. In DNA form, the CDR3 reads TGTGCCATCCGAAAGGAGGGAGGGCCAGACTATGGCTACACCTTC. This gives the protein CAIRKEGGPDYGYTF.

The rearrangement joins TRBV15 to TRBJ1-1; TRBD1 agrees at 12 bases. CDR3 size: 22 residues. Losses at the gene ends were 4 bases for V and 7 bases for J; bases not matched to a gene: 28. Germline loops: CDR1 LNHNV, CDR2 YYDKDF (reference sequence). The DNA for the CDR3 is TGTGCCACCAGCACCCTCGGCGGGACAGGGGGCGAACCCGGGCTAGGAGGGGGTGAAGCTTTCTTT. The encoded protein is CATSTLGGTGGEPGLGGGEAFF.

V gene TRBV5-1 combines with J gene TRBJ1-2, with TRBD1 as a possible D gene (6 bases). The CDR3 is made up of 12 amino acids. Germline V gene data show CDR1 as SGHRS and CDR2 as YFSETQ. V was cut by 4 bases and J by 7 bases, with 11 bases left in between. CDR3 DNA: TGCGCCAGCAGCGAGGGGGGGCTTGGCTACACCTTC. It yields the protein CASSEGGLGYTF.

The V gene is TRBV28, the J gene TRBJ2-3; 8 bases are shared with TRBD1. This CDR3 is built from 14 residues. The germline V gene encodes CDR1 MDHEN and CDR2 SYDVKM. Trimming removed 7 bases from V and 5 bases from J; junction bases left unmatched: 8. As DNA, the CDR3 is TGTGCCAGCAAGACCCAGGGGGCTGGAGATACGCAGTATTTT. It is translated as CASKTQGAGDTQYF.

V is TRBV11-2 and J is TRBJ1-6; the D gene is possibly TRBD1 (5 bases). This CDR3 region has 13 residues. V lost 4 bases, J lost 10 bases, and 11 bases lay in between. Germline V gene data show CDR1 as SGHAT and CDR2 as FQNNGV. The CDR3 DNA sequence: TGTGCCAGCAGCTCGACCACAGGCTCACCCCTCCACTTT. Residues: CASSSTTGSPLHF.

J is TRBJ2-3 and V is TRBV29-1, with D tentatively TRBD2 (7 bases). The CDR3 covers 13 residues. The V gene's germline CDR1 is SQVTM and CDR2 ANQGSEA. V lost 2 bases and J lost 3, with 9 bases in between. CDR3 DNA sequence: TGCAGCGTTGAAAAGGGGGGGACAGATACGCAGTATTTT. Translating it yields CSVEKGGTDTQYF.

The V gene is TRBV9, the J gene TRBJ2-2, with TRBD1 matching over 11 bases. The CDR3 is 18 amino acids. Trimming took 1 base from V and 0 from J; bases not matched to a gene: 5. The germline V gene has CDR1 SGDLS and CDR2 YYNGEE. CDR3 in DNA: TGTGCCAGCAGCGTATCAGGACAGGGGGCGGCGAACACCGGGGAGCTGTTTTTT. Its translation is CASSVSGQGAANTGELFF.

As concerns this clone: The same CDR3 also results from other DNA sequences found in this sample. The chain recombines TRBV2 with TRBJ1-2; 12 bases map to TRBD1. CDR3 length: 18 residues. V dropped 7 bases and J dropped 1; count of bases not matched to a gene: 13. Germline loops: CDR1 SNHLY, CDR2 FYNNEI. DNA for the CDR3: TGTGCCAGCACCGGGACAGGGGGCAGATCCACCCTTAACTATGGCTACACCTTC. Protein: CASTGTGGRSTLNYGYTF. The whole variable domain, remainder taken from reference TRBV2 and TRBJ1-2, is EPEVTQTPSHQVTQMGQEVILRCVPISNHLYFYWYRQILGQKVEFLVSFYNNEISEKSEIFDDQFSVERPDGSNFTLKIRSTKLEDSAMYFCASTGTGGRSTLNYGYTFGSGTRLTVV.

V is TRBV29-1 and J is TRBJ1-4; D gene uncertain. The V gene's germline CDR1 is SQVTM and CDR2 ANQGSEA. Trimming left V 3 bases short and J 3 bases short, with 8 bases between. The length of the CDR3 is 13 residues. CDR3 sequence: CSVDGGANEKLFF. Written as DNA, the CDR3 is TGCAGCGTTGATGGCGGGGCTAATGAAAAACTGTTTTTT.

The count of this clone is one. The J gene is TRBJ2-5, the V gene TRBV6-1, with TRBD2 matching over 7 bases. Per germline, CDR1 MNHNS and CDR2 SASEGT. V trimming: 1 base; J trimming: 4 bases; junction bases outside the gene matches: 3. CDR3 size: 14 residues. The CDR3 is CASSEEAGRETQYF. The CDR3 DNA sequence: TGTGCCAGCAGTGAAGAAGCGGGGCGAGAGACCCAGTACTTC.

CDR3 coding DNA: TGTGCCAGCAGCCCACGGACTAGCGGGAATGAGCAGTTCTTC. Its translation: CASSPRTSGNEQFF. The chain couples TRBV11-2 to TRBJ2-1; 11 bases are shared with TRBD2. CDR1 is SGHAT and CDR2 is FQNNGV in the germline V gene. J lost 7 bases, V lost 5 bases, and 4 bases had no gene match. The CDR3 extends over 14 amino acids.

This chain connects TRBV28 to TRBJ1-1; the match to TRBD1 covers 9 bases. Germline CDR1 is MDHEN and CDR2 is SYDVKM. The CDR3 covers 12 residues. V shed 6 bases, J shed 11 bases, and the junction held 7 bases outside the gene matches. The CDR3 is CASRGQGSWAFF. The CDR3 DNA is TGTGCCAGCAGGGGACAGGGAAGTTGGGCTTTCTTT.

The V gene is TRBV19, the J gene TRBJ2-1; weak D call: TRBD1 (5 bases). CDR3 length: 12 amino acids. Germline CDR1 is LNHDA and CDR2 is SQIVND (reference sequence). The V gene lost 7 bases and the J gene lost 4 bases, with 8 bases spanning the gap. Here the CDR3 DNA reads TGTGCCAGTAAGGACATTTACAATGAGCAGTTCTTC. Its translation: CASKDIYNEQFF.

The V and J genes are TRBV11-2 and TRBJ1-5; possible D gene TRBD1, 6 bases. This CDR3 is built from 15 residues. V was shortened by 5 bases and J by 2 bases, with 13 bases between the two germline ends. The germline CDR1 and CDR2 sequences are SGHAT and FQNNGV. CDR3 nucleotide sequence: TGTGCCAGCAGCCAAGAGGGACACCGCAATCAGCCCCAGCATTTT. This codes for CASSQEGHRNQPQHF. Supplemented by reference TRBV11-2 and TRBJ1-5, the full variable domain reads EAGVAQSPRYKIIEKRQSVAFWCNPISGHATLYWYQQILGQGPKLLIQFQNNGVVDDSQLPKDRFSAERLKGVDSTLKIQPAKLEDSAVYLCASSQEGHRNQPQHFGDGTRLSIL.

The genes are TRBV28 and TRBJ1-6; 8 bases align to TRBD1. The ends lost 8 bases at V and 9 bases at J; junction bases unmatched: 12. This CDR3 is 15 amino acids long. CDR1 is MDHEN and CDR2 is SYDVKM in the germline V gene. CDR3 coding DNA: TGTGCCAGCGCCGGCGTTACAGGGGGTGGTTCACCCCTCCACTTT. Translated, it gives CASAGVTGGGSPLHF. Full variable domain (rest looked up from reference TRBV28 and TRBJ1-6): DVKVTQSSRYLVKRTGEKVFLECVQDMDHENMFWYRQDPGLGLRLIYFSYDVKMKEKGDIPEGYSVSREKKERFSLILESASTNQTSMYLCASAGVTGGGSPLHFGNGTRLTVT.

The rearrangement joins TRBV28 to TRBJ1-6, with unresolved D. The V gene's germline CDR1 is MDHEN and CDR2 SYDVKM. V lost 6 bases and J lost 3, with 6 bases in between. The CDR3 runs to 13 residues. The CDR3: CASRDIYNSPLHF. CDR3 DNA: TGTGCCAGCAGAGACATCTATAATTCACCCCTCCACTTT.

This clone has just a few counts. CDR3 in amino acids: CAISPNRGGGRGTEAFF. CDR3 DNA sequence: TGTGCCATCAGCCCAAACCGAGGGGGGGGTCGGGGCACTGAAGCTTTCTTT. The chain links TRBV10-3 to TRBJ1-1; tentatively, D is TRBD1 (6 bases). This CDR3 is 17 amino acids long. Trimming cost V 6 bases and J 4 bases, with 24 bases left between them. CDR1 is ENHRY, CDR2 SYGVKD, per germline.

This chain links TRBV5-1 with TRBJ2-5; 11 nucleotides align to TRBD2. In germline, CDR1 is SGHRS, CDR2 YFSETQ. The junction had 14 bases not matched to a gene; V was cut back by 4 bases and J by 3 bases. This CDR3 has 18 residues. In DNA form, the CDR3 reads TGCGCCAGCAGCGGGGCCCCGACCACTAGCGGGGGCAAAGAGACCCAGTACTTC. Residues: CASSGAPTTSGGKETQYF.

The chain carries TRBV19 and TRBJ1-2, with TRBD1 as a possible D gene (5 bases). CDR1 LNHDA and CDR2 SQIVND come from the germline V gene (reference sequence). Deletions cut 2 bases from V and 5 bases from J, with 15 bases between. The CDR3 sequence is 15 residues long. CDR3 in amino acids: CASSIPPRGRYGYTF. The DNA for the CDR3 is TGTGCCAGTAGTATACCACCGCGGGGCAGGTATGGCTACACCTTC.

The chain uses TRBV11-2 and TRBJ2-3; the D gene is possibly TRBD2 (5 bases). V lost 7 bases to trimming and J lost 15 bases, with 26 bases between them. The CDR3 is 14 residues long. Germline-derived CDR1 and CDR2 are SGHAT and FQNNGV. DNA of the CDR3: TGTGCCAGCACCCCAAACGGCAGGCTAGCCATAAATTATTTT. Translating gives CASTPNGRLAINYF.

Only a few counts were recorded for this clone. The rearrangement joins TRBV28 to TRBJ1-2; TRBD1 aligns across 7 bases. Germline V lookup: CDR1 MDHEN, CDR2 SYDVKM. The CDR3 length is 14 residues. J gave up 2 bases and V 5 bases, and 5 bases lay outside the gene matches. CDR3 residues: CASSDQTGNYGYTF. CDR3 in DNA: TGTGCCAGCAGTGACCAGACAGGGAACTATGGCTACACCTTC.